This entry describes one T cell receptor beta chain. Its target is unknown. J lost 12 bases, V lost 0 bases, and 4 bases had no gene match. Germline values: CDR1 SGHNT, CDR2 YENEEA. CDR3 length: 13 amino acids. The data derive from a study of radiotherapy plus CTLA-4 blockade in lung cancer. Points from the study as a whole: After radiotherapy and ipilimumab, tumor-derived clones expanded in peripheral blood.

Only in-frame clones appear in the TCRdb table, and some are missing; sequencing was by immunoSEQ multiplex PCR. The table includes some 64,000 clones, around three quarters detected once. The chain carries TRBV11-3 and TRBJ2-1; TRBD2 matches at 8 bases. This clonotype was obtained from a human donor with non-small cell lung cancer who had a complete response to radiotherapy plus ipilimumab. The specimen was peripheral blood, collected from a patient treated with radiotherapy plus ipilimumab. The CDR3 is CASSLDIAGGQFF. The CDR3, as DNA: TGTGCCAGCAGCTTAGATATTGCGGGAGGGCAGTTCTTC.